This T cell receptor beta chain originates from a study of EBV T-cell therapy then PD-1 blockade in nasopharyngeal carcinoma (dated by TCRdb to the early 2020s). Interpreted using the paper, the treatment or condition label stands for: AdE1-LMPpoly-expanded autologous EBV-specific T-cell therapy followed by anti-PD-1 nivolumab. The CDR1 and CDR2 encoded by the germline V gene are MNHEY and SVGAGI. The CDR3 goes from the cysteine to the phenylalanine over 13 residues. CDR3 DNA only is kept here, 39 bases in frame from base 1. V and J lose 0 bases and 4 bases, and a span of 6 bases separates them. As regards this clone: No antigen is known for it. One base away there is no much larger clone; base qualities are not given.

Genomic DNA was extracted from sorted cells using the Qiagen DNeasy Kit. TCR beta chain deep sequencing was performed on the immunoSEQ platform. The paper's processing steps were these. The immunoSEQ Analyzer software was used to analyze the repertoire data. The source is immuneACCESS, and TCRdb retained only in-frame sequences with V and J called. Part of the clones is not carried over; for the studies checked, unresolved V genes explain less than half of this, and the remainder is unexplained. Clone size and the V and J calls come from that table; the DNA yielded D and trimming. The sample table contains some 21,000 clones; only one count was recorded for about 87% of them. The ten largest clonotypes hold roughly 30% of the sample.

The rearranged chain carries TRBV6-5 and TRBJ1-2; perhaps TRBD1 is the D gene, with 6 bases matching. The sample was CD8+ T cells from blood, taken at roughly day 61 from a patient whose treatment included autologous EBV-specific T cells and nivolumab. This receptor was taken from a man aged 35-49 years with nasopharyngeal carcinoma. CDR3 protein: CASSYSQGYGYTF. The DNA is TGTGCCAGCAGTTACTCACAGGGCTATGGCTACACCTTC.